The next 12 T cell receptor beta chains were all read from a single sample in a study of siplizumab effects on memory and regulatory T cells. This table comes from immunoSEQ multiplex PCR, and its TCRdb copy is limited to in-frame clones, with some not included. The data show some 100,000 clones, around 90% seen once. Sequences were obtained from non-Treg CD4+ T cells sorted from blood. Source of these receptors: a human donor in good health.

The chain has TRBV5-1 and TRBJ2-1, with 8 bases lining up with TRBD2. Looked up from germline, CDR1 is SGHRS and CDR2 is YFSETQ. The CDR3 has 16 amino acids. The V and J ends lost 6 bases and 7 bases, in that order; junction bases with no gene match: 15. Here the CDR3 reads CASTPALLAGGNEQFF. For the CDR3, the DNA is TGCGCCAGCACCCCGGCGTTGCTAGCGGGTGGGAATGAGCAGTTCTTC.

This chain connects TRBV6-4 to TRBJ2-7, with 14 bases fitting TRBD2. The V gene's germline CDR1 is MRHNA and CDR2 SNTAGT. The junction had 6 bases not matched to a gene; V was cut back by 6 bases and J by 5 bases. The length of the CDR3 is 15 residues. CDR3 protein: CASSKGLAGVHEQYF. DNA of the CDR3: TGTGCCAGCAGCAAGGGACTAGCGGGAGTCCACGAGCAGTACTTC.

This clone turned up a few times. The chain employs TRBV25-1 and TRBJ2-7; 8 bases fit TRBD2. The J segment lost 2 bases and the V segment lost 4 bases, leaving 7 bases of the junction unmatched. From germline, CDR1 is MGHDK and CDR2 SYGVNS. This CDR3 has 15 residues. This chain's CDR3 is CASSGFSGTTYEQYF. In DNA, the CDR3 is TGTGCCAGCAGTGGATTTAGCGGGACAACCTACGAGCAGTACTTC.

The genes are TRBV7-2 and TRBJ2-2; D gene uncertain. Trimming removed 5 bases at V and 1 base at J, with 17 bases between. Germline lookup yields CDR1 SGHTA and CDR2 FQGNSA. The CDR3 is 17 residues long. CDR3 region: CASSPALGWGNTGELFF. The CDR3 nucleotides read TGTGCCAGCAGCCCAGCCCTTGGGTGGGGGAACACCGGGGAGCTGTTTTTT.

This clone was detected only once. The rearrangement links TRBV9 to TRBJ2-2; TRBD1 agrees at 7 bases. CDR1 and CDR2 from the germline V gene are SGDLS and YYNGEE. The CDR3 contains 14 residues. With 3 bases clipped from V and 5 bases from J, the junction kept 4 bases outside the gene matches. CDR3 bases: TGTGCCAGCAGCGCCGACAGGGATACCGGGGAGCTGTTTTTT. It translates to CASSADRDTGELFF.

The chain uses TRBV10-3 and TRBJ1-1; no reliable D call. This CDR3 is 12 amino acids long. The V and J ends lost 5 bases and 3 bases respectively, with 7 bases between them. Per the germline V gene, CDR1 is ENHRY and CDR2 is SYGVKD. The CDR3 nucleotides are TGTGCCATCAGTACAGCCCACACTGAAGCTTTCTTT. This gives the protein CAISTAHTEAFF.

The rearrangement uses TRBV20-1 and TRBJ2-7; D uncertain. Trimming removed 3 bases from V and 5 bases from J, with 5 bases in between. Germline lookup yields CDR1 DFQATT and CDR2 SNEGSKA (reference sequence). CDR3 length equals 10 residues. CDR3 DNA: TGCAGTGCTAGCGACCACGAGCAGTACTTC. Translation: CSASDHEQYF.

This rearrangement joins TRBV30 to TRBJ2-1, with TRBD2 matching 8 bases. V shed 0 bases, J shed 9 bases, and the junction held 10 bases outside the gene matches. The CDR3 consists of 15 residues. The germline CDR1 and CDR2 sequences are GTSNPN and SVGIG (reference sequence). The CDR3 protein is CAWSVLSGGGGEQFF. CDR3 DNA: TGTGCCTGGAGTGTACTGAGCGGGGGAGGGGGTGAGCAGTTCTTC.

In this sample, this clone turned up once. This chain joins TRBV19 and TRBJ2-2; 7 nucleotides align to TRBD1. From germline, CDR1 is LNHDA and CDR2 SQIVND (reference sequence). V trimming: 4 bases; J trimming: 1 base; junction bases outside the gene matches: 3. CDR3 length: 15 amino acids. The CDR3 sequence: CASSRTGVNTGELFF. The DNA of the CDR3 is TGTGCCAGTAGTAGAACAGGGGTGAACACCGGGGAGCTGTTTTTT. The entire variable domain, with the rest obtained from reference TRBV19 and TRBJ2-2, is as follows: DGGITQSPKYLFRKEGQNVTLSCEQNLNHDAMYWYRQDPGQGLRLIYYSQIVNDFQKGDIAEGYSVSREKKESFPLTVTSAQKNPTAFYLCASSRTGVNTGELFFGEGSRLTVL.

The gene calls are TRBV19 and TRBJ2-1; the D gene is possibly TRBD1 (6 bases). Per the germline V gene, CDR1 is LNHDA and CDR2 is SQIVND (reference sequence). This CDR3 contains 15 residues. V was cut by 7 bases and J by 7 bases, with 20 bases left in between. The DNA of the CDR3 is TGTGCCAGTACCCTTGTAGGGGGAGCTGGGAATGAGCAGTTCTTC. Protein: CASTLVGGAGNEQFF. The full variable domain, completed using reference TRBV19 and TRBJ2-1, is DGGITQSPKYLFRKEGQNVTLSCEQNLNHDAMYWYRQDPGQGLRLIYYSQIVNDFQKGDIAEGYSVSREKKESFPLTVTSAQKNPTAFYLCASTLVGGAGNEQFFGPGTRLTVL.

The CDR3 is CASSPNGDYGYTF. The CDR3 DNA follows: TGTGCCAGCTCACCAAACGGGGACTATGGCTACACCTTC. This chain uses TRBV18 with TRBJ1-2; D call uncertain. Germline V lookup: CDR1 KGHSH, CDR2 LQKENI. The CDR3 consists of 13 residues. V was shortened by 2 bases and J by 3 bases, with 7 bases between the two germline ends.

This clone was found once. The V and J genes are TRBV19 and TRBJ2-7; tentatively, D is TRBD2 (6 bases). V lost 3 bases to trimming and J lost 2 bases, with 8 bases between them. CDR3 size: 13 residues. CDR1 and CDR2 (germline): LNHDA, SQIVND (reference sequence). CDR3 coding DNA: TGTGCCAGTAGTATCGGCGGGACCTACGAGCAGTACTTC. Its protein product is CASSIGGTYEQYF.